This passage covers 29 T cell receptor beta chains from one sample sequenced in a study of PD-L1 blockade in urothelial cancer. This table comes from immunoSEQ multiplex PCR, and its TCRdb copy is limited to in-frame clones, with some not included. The sample carries 84,000 or so clones, roughly 84% recorded once. Time point indicated: pretreatment peripheral blood. The material sequenced was PBMCs, taken around atezolizumab (anti-PD-L1) treatment. The receptors derive from a man in his sixties with urothelial cancer.

The V call is TRBV30, the J call TRBJ2-7; TRBD1 matches 7 bases. Germline V gene data show CDR1 as GTSNPN and CDR2 as SVGIG (reference sequence). The ends lost 3 bases at V and 4 bases at J; junction bases unmatched: 12. The CDR3 contains 15 residues. The CDR3 nucleotides are TGTGCCTGGAGAAGTGCGATGGACAGGTTATACGAGCAGTACTTC. Its protein product is CAWRSAMDRLYEQYF.

The chain couples TRBV11-2 to TRBJ1-3; 7 nucleotides match TRBD1. The CDR3 is 16 amino acids. V was clipped by 5 bases and J by 4 bases; unmatched bases: 11. The V gene's germline CDR1 is SGHAT and CDR2 FQNNGV. As DNA, the CDR3 is TGTGCCAGCAGCCTAAGTACAGGGGTTGGAGGAAACACCATATATTTT. Protein sequence: CASSLSTGVGGNTIYF.

This clone has only one observation. The chain combines TRBV10-1 with TRBJ2-3; possible D gene TRBD2, 6 bases. Germline CDR1 reads WNHNN; CDR2 reads SYGVQD (reference sequence). Trimming left V 2 bases short and J 4 bases short, with 13 bases between. The length of the CDR3 is 15 residues. CDR3 nucleotides: TGCGCCAGCAGTGAGCCCGGGAGCGCTTCAGATACGCAGTATTTT. Translation gives CASSEPGSASDTQYF.

The chain has TRBV10-1 and TRBJ2-7; the D is unclear. The V and J ends lost 11 bases and 0 bases respectively, with 17 bases between them. The CDR3 covers 14 residues. Germline CDR1 and CDR2: WNHNN and SYGVQD (reference sequence). The CDR3 DNA reads TGCGCCGGAGCTGGAAGGCGCGGCTCCTACGAGCAGTACTTC. Protein sequence: CAGAGRRGSYEQYF.

The chain is built from TRBV7-9 and TRBJ2-7, with a tentative D call TRBD1 (6 bases). In germline, CDR1 is SEHNR, CDR2 FQNEAQ (reference sequence). Trimming took off 5 bases at V and 4 bases at J, with 9 bases between the two ends. The CDR3 contains 12 residues. The CDR3, as DNA: TGTGCCAGCAGCAGGACAGATTACGAGCAGTACTTC. This encodes CASSRTDYEQYF.

The V gene is TRBV4-3, the J gene TRBJ2-1; possible D gene TRBD2, 6 bases. With 0 bases removed from V and 9 bases from J, the gap between germline ends came to 21 bases. Germline CDR1 and CDR2: LGHNA and YSLEER. The CDR3 sequence is 17 residues long. The CDR3 DNA reads TGCGCCAGCAGCCAAGATTGGAGCATAGGGTGGGGAGGTGAGCAGTTCTTC. Translation gives CASSQDWSIGWGGEQFF.

This sequence joins TRBV5-6 and TRBJ1-5, with 12 bases aligning to TRBD1. Unmatched junction bases numbered 9, after V lost 1 base and J lost 7 bases. The CDR3 sequence is 17 residues long. Germline V CDR1 and CDR2: SGHDT, YYEEEE. The CDR3 reads CASSLNTGTGGEQPQHF. Written as DNA, the CDR3 is TGTGCCAGCAGCTTGAATACCGGGACAGGGGGCGAGCAGCCCCAGCATTTT. Complete variable domain (other parts from reference TRBV5-6 and TRBJ1-5): DAGVTQSPTHLIKTRGQQVTLRCSPKSGHDTVSWYQQALGQGPQFIFQYYEEEERQRGNFPDRFSGHQFPNYSSELNVNALLLGDSALYLCASSLNTGTGGEQPQHFGDGTRLSIL.

The V gene is TRBV5-4, the J gene TRBJ1-1; D might be TRBD1 (6 bases). Trimming removed 4 bases at V and 3 bases at J, with 13 bases between. This CDR3 is built from 14 residues. The V gene's germline CDR1 is SGHNT and CDR2 YYREEE (reference sequence). The CDR3 loop reads CASSPSRGYTEAFF. Written as DNA, the CDR3 is TGTGCCAGCAGCCCGTCGAGGGGGTACACTGAAGCTTTCTTT.

The chain recombines TRBV5-5 with TRBJ2-7, with TRBD2 identical over 8 bases. The V segment lost 3 bases and the J segment 4 bases; nucleotides outside the gene matches: 6. CDR1 is SGHKS, CDR2 YYEKEE, per germline (reference sequence). CDR3 length: 14 amino acids. The CDR3 region has the DNA TGTGCCAGCAGCTGGGCTAGCGGGTGGTACGAGCAGTACTTC. Amino acid sequence: CASSWASGWYEQYF.

This sequence joins TRBV9 and TRBJ1-2; TRBD1 matches 7 bases. The germline V gene encodes CDR1 SGDLS and CDR2 YYNGEE. CDR3 length: 14 residues. Losses at the gene ends were 5 bases for V and 0 bases for J; bases not matched to a gene: 4. CDR3 sequence reads: CASSGTDPNYGYTF. DNA of the CDR3: TGTGCCAGCAGTGGGACAGATCCTAACTATGGCTACACCTTC.

The chain carries TRBV20-1 and TRBJ2-5; D is unresolved. Trimming removed 7 bases at V and 0 bases at J, with 6 bases between. This CDR3 region has 11 residues. Germline V gives CDR1 DFQATT, CDR2 SNEGSKA (reference sequence). The CDR3 loop reads CSGQNQETQYF. DNA of the CDR3: TGCAGTGGGCAGAACCAAGAGACCCAGTACTTC.

V gene TRBV5-1 combines with J gene TRBJ1-1, with a possible D match to TRBD1 (6 bases). Germline lookup yields CDR1 SGHRS and CDR2 YFSETQ. Trimming cost V 0 bases and J 4 bases, with 13 bases left between them. This CDR3 region has 15 residues. The CDR3 region has the DNA TGCGCCAGCAGCTTGGGACAGGCCCCAGGCACTGAAGCTTTCTTT. Its translation: CASSLGQAPGTEAFF.

The rearrangement uses TRBV5-4 and TRBJ1-2; D is perhaps TRBD1 (6 bases). The V and J ends lost 0 bases and 1 base respectively, with 19 bases between them. Germline-derived CDR1 and CDR2 are SGHNT and YYREEE (reference sequence). The CDR3 totals 18 residues. CDR3 residues: CASSLDRVKNRGNYGYTF. CDR3 sequence (DNA): TGTGCCAGCAGCTTGGACAGGGTTAAGAATAGGGGTAACTATGGCTACACCTTC.

The count of this clone is one. This chain joins TRBV7-9 and TRBJ1-2, with 8 nucleotides matching TRBD1. In germline, CDR1 is SEHNR, CDR2 FQNEAQ (reference sequence). The J segment lost 4 bases and the V segment lost 5 bases, leaving 12 bases of the junction unmatched. This CDR3 contains 16 residues. CDR3 sequence (DNA): TGTGCCAGCAGCCCAGCGACCGGACAGGGTGGCTATGGCTACACCTTC. This encodes CASSPATGQGGYGYTF.

V is TRBV10-3 and J is TRBJ2-1, with D possibly matching TRBD1 (6 bases). The CDR3 consists of 14 residues. Germline assignment: CDR1 ENHRY and CDR2 SYGVKD. Trimming shortened V by 7 bases and J by 5 bases, and 15 bases separated the two germline ends. Here the CDR3 reads CAITGPQGHNEQFF. As DNA, the CDR3 is TGTGCCATCACCGGCCCACAGGGCCACAATGAGCAGTTCTTC.

This chain joins TRBV11-1 and TRBJ2-1; TRBD1 agrees at 10 bases. Unmatched junction bases numbered 10, after V lost 6 bases and J lost 8 bases. This CDR3 has 15 amino acids. The V gene's germline CDR1 is SGHAT and CDR2 FQDESV (reference sequence). CDR3 amino acids: CASRPRDRGGHEQFF. CDR3 nucleotides: TGTGCCAGCAGACCCAGGGACAGGGGTGGGCATGAGCAGTTCTTC.

This clone is a singleton in its sample. The chain has TRBV29-1 and TRBJ2-7; possible D gene TRBD2, 6 bases. This CDR3 has 13 amino acids. V was cut by 3 bases and J by 7 bases, with 16 bases left in between. CDR1 is SQVTM, CDR2 ANQGSEA, per germline. The CDR3 sequence: CSVERTGRGEQYF. CDR3 DNA sequence: TGCAGCGTTGAGAGGACCGGCCGGGGGGAGCAGTACTTC.

The chain employs TRBV2 and TRBJ2-2; TRBD2 matches 8 bases. The germline CDR1 and CDR2 sequences are SNHLY and FYNNEI. J gave up 6 bases and V 4 bases, and 1 base lay outside the gene matches. CDR3 length: 13 residues. The CDR3 here is CASSGGRSGELFF. CDR3 DNA: TGTGCCAGCAGTGGCGGGAGGTCCGGGGAGCTGTTTTTT. The whole variable domain, filled in from reference TRBV2 and TRBJ2-2, reads EPEVTQTPSHQVTQMGQEVILRCVPISNHLYFYWYRQILGQKVEFLVSFYNNEISEKSEIFDDQFSVERPDGSNFTLKIRSTKLEDSAMYFCASSGGRSGELFFGEGSRLTVL.

The chain joins TRBV11-3 to TRBJ2-5; 7 nucleotides line up with TRBD1. The CDR3 spans 15 residues. With V trimmed by 5 bases and J by 5 bases, 11 bases remained unmatched. Looked up from germline, CDR1 is SGHNT and CDR2 is YENEEA. The CDR3 nucleotides read TGTGCCAGCAGCACCCGCGACAGGGCCGGGGAGACCCAGTACTTC. Amino acids: CASSTRDRAGETQYF.

The chain uses TRBV21-1 and TRBJ2-1; TRBD2 is taken as the D call from the table, unchecked against the DNA. TRBV21-1 is a pseudogene segment. The length of the CDR3 is 17 residues. CDR3 amino acids: CASSKVKKASNSDEQFF. In DNA, the CDR3 is TGTGCCAGCAGCAAGGTTAAGAAGGCTAGCAATTCGGATGAGCAGTTCTTC.

The chain employs TRBV28 and TRBJ2-1, with a weak D call TRBD2 (6 bases). The V gene lost 4 bases and the J gene lost 5 bases, with 12 bases spanning the gap. The germline CDR1 and CDR2 sequences are MDHEN and SYDVKM. The CDR3 is 14 amino acids. The CDR3 nucleotides are TGTGCCAGCAGTTCGGGCGGGAAGGACAATGAGCAGTTCTTC. This encodes CASSSGGKDNEQFF.

The chain joins TRBV28 to TRBJ2-1; TRBD2 aligns across 11 bases. CDR1 and CDR2 from the germline V gene are MDHEN and SYDVKM. The CDR3 consists of 14 residues. V was clipped by 8 bases and J by 9 bases; unmatched bases: 9. The CDR3 nucleotides read TGTGCCAGCCCTACTAGCGGGAGAGGCGGTGAGCAGTTCTTC. It translates to CASPTSGRGGEQFF.

The chain links TRBV28 to TRBJ2-7, with 7 bases that match TRBD1. The V gene's germline CDR1 is MDHEN and CDR2 SYDVKM. V lost 6 bases to trimming and J lost 1 base; unmatched junction nucleotides: 3. The CDR3 has 13 residues. CDR3 loop: CASSPGQSYEQYF. DNA for the CDR3: TGTGCCAGCAGCCCGGGACAGTCCTACGAGCAGTACTTC.

The gene calls are TRBV7-8 and TRBJ2-7; 10 positions agree with TRBD2. The CDR3 has 16 residues. With 5 bases clipped from V and 4 bases from J, the junction kept 11 bases outside the gene matches. Germline loops: CDR1 SGHVS, CDR2 FQNEAQ. The CDR3 region is CASSQVASGGGYEQYF. In DNA, the CDR3 is TGTGCCAGCAGCCAAGTAGCTAGCGGGGGAGGTTACGAGCAGTACTTC.

The chain recombines TRBV5-4 with TRBJ2-7, with 7 nucleotides matching TRBD2. Per the germline V gene, CDR1 is SGHNT and CDR2 is YYREEE (reference sequence). V shed 0 bases and J 5 bases; nucleotides not matched to a gene: 8. This CDR3 comprises 15 residues. The CDR3 DNA reads as TGTGCCAGCAGCTTGGATCCCGGGGGGTCCAACGAGCAGTACTTC. Protein: CASSLDPGGSNEQYF.

The rearrangement uses TRBV6-1 and TRBJ1-5; 11 nucleotides align to TRBD1. CDR3 size: 15 residues. Looked up from germline, CDR1 is MNHNS and CDR2 is SASEGT. With V trimmed by 4 bases and J by 2 bases, 1 base remained unmatched. This chain's CDR3 is CASSGTGGGNQPQHF. The CDR3 DNA reads as TGTGCCAGCAGTGGGACAGGGGGCGGCAATCAGCCCCAGCATTTT.

This clone was seen a handful of times. Other DNA sequences in this sample translate to the same CDR3. CDR3 sequence: CASSLWSGGSYNEQFF. DNA for the CDR3: TGTGCCAGCAGCTTATGGTCTGGCGGCTCCTACAATGAGCAGTTCTTC. This chain uses TRBV11-2 with TRBJ2-1; no clear D gene. Germline CDR1 is SGHAT and CDR2 is FQNNGV. V was shortened by 2 bases and J by 0 bases, with 11 bases between the two germline ends. This CDR3 spans 16 amino acids.

This clone was seen more than once but under ten times. The rearrangement uses TRBV7-9 and TRBJ1-5; D call uncertain. Germline CDR1 SEHNR, CDR2 FQNEAQ (reference sequence). V lost 0 bases, J lost 3 bases, and 9 bases lay in between. CDR3 size: 15 residues. CDR3 region: CASSLAASVNQPQHF. In nucleotides, the CDR3 is TGTGCCAGCAGCTTAGCCGCCAGCGTCAATCAGCCCCAGCATTTT.

This clone was detected only a few times. V and J are TRBV5-4 and TRBJ1-2; D gene uncertain. Per the germline V gene, CDR1 is SGHNT and CDR2 is YYREEE (reference sequence). This CDR3 region has 15 residues. V was clipped by 7 bases and J by 2 bases, with 18 bases between them. The CDR3 DNA reads TGTGCCAGCCGTAGAGCCGCCAACCTAAACTATGGCTACACCTTC. Its protein is CASRRAANLNYGYTF.